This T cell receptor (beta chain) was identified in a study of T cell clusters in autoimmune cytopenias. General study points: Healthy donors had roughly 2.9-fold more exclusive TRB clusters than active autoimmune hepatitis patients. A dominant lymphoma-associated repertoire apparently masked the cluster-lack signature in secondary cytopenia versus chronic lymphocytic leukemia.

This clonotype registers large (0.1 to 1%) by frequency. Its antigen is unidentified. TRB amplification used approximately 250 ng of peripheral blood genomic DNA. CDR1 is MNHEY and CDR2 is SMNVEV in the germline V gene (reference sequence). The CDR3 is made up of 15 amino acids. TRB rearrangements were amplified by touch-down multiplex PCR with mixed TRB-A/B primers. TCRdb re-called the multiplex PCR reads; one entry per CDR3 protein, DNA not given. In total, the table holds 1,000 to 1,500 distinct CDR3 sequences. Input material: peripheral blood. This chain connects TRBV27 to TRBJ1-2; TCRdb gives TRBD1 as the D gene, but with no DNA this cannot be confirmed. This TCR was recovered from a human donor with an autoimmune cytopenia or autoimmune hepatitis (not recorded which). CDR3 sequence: CASSGLGQLQRGYTF.